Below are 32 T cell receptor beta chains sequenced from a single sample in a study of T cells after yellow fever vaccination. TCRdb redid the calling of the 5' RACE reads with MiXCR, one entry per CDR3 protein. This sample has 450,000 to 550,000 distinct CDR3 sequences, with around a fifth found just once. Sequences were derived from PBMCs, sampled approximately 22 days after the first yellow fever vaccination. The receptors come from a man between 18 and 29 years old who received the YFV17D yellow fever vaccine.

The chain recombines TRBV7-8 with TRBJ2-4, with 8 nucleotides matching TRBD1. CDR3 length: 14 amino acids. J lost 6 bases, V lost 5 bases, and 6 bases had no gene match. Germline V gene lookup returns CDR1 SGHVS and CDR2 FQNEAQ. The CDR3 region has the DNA TGTGCCAGCAGCAGGACAGGGAGCGGAAACATTCAGTACTTC. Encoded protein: CASSRTGSGNIQYF.

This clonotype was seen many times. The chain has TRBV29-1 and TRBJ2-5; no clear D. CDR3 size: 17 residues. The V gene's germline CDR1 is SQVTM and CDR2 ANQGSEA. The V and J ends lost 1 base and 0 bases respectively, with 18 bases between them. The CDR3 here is CSVEGVEWKPDQETQYF. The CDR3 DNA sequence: TGCAGCGTTGAAGGAGTTGAATGGAAACCTGACCAAGAGACCCAGTACTTC.

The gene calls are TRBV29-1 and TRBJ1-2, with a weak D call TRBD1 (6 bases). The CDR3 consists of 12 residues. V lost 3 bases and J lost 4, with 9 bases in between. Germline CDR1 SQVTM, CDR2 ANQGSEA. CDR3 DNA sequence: TGCAGCGTTGACAGGGGAAGCTATGGCTACACCTTC. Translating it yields CSVDRGSYGYTF.

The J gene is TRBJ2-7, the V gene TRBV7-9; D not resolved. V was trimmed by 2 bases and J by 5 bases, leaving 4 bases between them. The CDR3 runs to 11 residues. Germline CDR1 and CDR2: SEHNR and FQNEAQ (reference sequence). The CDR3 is CASSLSHEQYV. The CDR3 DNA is TGTGCCAGCAGCTTATCCCACGAGCAGTACGTC.

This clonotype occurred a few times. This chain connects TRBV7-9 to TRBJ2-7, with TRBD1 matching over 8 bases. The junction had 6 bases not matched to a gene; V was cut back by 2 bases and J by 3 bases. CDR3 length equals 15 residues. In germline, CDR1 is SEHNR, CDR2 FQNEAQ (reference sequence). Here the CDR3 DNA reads TGTGCCAGCAGCTTAACCGGGACAGGATTCTACGAGCAGTACTTC. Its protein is CASSLTGTGFYEQYF.

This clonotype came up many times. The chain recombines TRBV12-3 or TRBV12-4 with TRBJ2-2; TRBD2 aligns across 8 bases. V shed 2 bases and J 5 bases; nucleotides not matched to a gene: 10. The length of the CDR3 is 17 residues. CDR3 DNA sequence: TGTGCCAGCAGTTTATCCACCGGGGGGGCCTCTACCGGGGAGCTGTTTTTT. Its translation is CASSLSTGGASTGELFF.

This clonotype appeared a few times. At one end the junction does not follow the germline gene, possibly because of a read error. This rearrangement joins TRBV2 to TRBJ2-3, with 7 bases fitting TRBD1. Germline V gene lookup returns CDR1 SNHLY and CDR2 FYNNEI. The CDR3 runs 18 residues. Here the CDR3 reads CACRQEEVGTASTDTQYF. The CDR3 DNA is TGTGCCTGCAGACAGGAAGAGGTCGGGACAGCTAGCACAGATACGCAGTATTTT. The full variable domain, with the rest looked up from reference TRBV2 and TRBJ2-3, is EPEVTQTPSHQVTQMGQEVILRCVPISNHLYFYWYRQILGQKVEFLVSFYNNEISEKSEIFDDQFSVERPDGSNFTLKIRSTKLEDSAMYFCACRQEEVGTASTDTQYFGPGTRLTVL.

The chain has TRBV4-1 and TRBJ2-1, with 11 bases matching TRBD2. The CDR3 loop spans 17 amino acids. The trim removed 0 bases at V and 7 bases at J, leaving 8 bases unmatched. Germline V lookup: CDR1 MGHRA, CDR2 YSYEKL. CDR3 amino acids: CASSQDPLAGAPNEQFF. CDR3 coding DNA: TGCGCCAGCAGCCAAGACCCACTAGCGGGGGCCCCAAATGAGCAGTTCTTC.

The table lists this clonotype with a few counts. The CDR3 protein is CASSLEGTAGDTQYF. CDR3 bases: TGCGCCAGCAGCTTGGAGGGCACAGCGGGAGATACGCAGTATTTT. The chain couples TRBV5-1 to TRBJ2-3, with D maybe TRBD2 (6 bases). Trimming took off 0 bases at V and 5 bases at J, with 13 bases between the two ends. This CDR3 is built from 15 residues. The germline CDR1 and CDR2 sequences are SGHRS and YFSETQ.

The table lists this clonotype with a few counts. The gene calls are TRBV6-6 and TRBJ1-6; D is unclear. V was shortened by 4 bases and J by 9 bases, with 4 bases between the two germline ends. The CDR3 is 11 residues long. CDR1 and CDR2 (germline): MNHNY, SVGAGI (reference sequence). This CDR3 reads CASSSSSPLHF. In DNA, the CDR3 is TGTGCCAGCAGTTCGAGTTCACCCCTCCACTTT.

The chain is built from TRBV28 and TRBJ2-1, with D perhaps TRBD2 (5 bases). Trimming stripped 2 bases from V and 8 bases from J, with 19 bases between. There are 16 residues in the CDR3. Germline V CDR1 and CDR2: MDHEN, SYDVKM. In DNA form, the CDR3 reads TGTGCCAGCAGTTTAGCTGGGCGGTGGGAGTTTGATGAGCAGTTCTTC. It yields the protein CASSLAGRWEFDEQFF.

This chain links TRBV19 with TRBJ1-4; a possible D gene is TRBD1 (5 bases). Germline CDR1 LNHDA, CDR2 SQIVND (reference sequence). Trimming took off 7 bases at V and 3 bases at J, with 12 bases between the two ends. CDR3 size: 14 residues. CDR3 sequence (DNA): TGTGCCAGTAATTTCGGGACGGCTAATGAAAAACTGTTTTTT. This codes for CASNFGTANEKLFF.

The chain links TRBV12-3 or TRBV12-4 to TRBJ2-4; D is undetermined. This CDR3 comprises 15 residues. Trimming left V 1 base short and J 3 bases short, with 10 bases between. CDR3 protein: CASSLVDGDKNIQYF. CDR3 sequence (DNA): TGTGCCAGCAGTTTAGTAGACGGAGACAAAAACATTCAGTACTTC.

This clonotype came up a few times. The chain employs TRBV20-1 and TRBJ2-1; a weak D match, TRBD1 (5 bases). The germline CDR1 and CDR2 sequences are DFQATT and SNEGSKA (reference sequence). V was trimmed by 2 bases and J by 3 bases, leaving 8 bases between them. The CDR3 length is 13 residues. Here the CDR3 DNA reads TGCAGTGCTAGACTCGACAGCTACAATGAGCAGTTCTTC. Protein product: CSARLDSYNEQFF.

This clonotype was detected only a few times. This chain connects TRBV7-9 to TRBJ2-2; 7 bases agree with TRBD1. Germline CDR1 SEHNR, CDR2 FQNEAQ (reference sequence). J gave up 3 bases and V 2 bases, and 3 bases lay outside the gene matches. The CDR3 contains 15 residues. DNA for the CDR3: TGTGCCAGCAGCTTACAGGGGGTCGACACCGGGGAGCTGTTTTTT. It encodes CASSLQGVDTGELFF.

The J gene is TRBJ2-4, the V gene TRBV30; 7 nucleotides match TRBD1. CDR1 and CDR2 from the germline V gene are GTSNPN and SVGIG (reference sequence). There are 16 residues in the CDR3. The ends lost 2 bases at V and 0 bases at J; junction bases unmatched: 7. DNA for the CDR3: TGTGCCTGGAGTTCCCGGGACAGACTAGCCAAAAACATTCAGTACTTC. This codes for CAWSSRDRLAKNIQYF.

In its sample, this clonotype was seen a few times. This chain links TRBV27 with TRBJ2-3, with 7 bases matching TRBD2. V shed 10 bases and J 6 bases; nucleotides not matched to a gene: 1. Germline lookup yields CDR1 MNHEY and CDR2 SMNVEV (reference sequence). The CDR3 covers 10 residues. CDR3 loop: CAIGRDTQYF. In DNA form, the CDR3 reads TGTGCCATCGGGAGGGATACGCAGTATTTT.

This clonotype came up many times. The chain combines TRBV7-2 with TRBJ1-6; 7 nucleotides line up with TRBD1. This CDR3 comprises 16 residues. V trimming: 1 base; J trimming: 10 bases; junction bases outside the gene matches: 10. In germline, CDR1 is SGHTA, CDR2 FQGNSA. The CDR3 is CASSLGVTGDSSPLHF. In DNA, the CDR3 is TGTGCCAGCAGCTTAGGGGTTACAGGGGACTCGTCACCCCTCCACTTT.

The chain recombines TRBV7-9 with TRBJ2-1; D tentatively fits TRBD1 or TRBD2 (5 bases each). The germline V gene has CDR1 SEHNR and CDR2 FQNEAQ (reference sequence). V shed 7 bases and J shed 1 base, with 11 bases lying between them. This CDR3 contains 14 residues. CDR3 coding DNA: TGTGCCAGCACCGAGGGGAATTCCTACAATGAGCAGTTCTTC. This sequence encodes CASTEGNSYNEQFF. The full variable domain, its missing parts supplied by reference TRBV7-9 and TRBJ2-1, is DTGVSQNPRHKITKRGQNVTFRCDPISEHNRLYWYRQTLGQGPEFLTYFQNEAQLEKSRLLSDRFSAERPKGSFSTLEIQRTEQGDSAMYLCASTEGNSYNEQFFGPGTRLTVL.

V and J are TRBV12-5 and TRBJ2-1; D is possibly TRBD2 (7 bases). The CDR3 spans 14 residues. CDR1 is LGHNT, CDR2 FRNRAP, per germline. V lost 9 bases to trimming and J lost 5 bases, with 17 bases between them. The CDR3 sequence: CASVGGGLHNEQFF. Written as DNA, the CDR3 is TGTGCTAGCGTGGGGGGGGGCCTTCACAATGAGCAGTTCTTC.

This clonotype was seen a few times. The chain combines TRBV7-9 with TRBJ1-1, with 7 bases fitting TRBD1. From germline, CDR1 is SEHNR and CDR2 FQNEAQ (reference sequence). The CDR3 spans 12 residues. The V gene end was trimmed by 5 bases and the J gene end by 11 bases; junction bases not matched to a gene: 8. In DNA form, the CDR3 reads TGTGCCAGCAGCCCCCAAGAGGGACAGGCTTTCTTT. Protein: CASSPQEGQAFF.

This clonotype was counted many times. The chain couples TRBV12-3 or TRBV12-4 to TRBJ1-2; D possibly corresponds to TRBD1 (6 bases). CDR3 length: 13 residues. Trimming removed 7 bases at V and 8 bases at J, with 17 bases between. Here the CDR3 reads CASTVTGSRGYTF. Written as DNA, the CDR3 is TGTGCCAGCACCGTGACAGGTAGCAGGGGCTACACCTTC.

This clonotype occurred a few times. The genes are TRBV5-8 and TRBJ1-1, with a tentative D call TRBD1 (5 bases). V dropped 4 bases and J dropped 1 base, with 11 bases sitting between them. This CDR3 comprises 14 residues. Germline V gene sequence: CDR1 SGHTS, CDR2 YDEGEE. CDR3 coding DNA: TGTGCCAGCAGCCCAGGGTACTCGAACACTGAAGCTTTCTTT. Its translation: CASSPGYSNTEAFF.

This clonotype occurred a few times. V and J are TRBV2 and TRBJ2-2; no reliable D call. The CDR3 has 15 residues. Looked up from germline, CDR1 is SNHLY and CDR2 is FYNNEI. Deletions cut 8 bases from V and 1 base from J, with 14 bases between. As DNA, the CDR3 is TGTGCCAGCCGCGCAAGCACTCAGAACACCGGGGAGCTGTTTTTT. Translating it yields CASRASTQNTGELFF. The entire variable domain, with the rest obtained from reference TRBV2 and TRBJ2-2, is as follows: EPEVTQTPSHQVTQMGQEVILRCVPISNHLYFYWYRQILGQKVEFLVSFYNNEISEKSEIFDDQFSVERPDGSNFTLKIRSTKLEDSAMYFCASRASTQNTGELFFGEGSRLTVL.

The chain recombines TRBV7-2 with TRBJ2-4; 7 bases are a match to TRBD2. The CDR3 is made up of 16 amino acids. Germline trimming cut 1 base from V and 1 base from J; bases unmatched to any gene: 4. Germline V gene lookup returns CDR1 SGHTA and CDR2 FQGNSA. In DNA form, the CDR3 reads TGTGCCAGCAGCTTAGTGGTGGGGGGGGCCAAAAACATTCAGTACTTC. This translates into CASSLVVGGAKNIQYF.

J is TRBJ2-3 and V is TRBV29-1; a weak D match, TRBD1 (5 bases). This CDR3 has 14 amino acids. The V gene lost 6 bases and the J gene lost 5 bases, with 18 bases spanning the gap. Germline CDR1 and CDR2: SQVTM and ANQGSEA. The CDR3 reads CSVPHWWGGDTQYF. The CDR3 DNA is TGCAGCGTCCCTCACTGGTGGGGCGGAGATACGCAGTATTTT.

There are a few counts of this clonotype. DNA of the CDR3: TGTGCCAGCAGCTACTCTAGCTCTGGAAACACCATATATTTT. It codes for CASSYSSSGNTIYF. The rearrangement links TRBV11-2 to TRBJ1-3; D gene ambiguous. The CDR3 runs to 14 residues. V was shortened by 4 bases and J by 0 bases, with 7 bases between the two germline ends. Per the germline V gene, CDR1 is SGHAT and CDR2 is FQNNGV. Based on the CDR3 plus reference TRBV11-2 and TRBJ1-3, the full variable domain is EAGVAQSPRYKIIEKRQSVAFWCNPISGHATLYWYQQILGQGPKLLIQFQNNGVVDDSQLPKDRFSAERLKGVDSTLKIQPAKLEDSAVYLCASSYSSSGNTIYFGEGSWLTVV.

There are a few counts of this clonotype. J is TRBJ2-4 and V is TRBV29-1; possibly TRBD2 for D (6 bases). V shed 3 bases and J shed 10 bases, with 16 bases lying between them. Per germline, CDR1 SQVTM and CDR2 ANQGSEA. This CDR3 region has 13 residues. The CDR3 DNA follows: TGCAGCGTTGAGACTGGGGAGGATATTATTCAGTACTTC. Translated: CSVETGEDIIQYF. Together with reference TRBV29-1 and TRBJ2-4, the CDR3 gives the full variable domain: SAVISQKPSRDICQRGTSLTIQCQVDSQVTMMFWYRQQPGQSLTLIATANQGSEATYESGFVIDKFPISRPNLTFSTLTVSNMSPEDSSIYLCSVETGEDIIQYFGAGTRLSVL.

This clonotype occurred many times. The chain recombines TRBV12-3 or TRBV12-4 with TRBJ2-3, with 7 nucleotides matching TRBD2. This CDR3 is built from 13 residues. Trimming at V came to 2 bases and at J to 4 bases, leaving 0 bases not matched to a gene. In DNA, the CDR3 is TGTGCCAGCAGTTTACGGGGGGCAGATACGCAGTATTTT. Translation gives CASSLRGADTQYF.

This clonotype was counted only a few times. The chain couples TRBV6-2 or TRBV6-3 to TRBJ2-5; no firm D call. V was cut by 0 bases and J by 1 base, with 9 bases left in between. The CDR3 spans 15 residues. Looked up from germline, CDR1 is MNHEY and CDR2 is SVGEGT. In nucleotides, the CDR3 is TGTGCCAGCAGTTACTCGCGGCGGCTCCAAGAGACCCAGTACTTC. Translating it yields CASSYSRRLQETQYF.

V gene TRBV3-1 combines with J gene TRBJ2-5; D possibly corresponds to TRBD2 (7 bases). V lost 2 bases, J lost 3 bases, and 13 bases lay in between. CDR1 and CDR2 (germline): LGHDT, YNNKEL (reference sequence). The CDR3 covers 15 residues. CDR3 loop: CASSQRGAGEETQYF. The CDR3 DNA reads TGTGCCAGCAGCCAACGGGGGGCGGGGGAAGAGACCCAGTACTTC.

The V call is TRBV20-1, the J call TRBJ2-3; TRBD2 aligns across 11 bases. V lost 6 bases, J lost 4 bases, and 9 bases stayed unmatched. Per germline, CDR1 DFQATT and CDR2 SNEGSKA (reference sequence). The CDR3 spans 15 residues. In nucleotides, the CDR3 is TGCAGTGCATCTAGTAGCGGGGGGGCGGCAGATACGCAGTATTTT. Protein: CSASSSGGAADTQYF.